The 17 T cell receptor beta chains presented below share a single source sample, sequenced in a study of patients and donors after allogeneic stem cell transplantation. TCRdb reprocessed the RT-PCR reads via MiXCR and lists one record per CDR3 protein. Of about 40,000 distinct CDR3 sequences listed, 30% to 40% are singletons. Input material: blood, either unsorted or a sorted T cell fraction (not recorded which). Receptor source: a human donor who was either an allogeneic HSCT recipient or a stem cell or donor lymphocyte infusion donor (not recorded which). It is not recorded whose cells these are; they may come from a transplant donor.

This chain connects TRBV20-1 to TRBJ2-5; D remains ambiguous. Germline assignment: CDR1 DFQATT and CDR2 SNEGSKA (reference sequence). The CDR3 is 14 residues long. V lost 0 bases to trimming and J lost 7 bases, with 15 bases between them. CDR3 region: CSARDRRNALTQYF. CDR3 sequence (DNA): TGCAGTGCTAGAGATCGCCGCAACGCGTTGACCCAGTACTTC.

A few counts support this clonotype. The gene calls are TRBV24-1 and TRBJ1-1; D perhaps matches TRBD1 (6 bases). V was pared by 4 bases and J by 6 bases, with 11 bases between. CDR1 and CDR2 (germline): KGHDR, SFDVKD. This CDR3 comprises 13 residues. The CDR3 is CATSDSGTPEAFF. For the CDR3, the DNA is TGTGCCACCAGTGACTCTGGGACACCTGAAGCTTTCTTT.

The chain uses TRBV3-1 and TRBJ2-1, with TRBD2 matching over 7 bases. V shed 1 base and J 6 bases; nucleotides not matched to a gene: 6. CDR3 size: 15 residues. Germline CDR1 LGHDT, CDR2 YNNKEL (reference sequence). For the CDR3, the DNA is TGTGCCAGCAGCCAAGTAAGTACTAGCGTCAATGAGCAGTTCTTC. It encodes CASSQVSTSVNEQFF.

The sample holds a few counts of this clonotype. The chain is built from TRBV5-1 and TRBJ2-7; D not resolved. The CDR3 contains 11 residues. CDR1 SGHRS and CDR2 YFSETQ come from the germline V gene. The V and J ends lost 0 bases and 3 bases respectively, with 1 base between them. CDR3 DNA sequence: TGCGCCAGCAGCTTGGACTACGAGCAGTACTTC. Amino acids: CASSLDYEQYF.

This clonotype was detected ten times or more. This chain uses TRBV28 with TRBJ1-5; TRBD1 is a possible D gene (5 bases). CDR1 is MDHEN and CDR2 is SYDVKM in the germline V gene. The V and J ends lost 5 bases and 5 bases respectively, with 19 bases between them. This CDR3 comprises 16 residues. DNA for the CDR3: TGTGCCAGCAGTCCATTCTCCGGGACTGAAGATCAGCCCCAGCATTTT. Translating gives CASSPFSGTEDQPQHF.

This chain connects TRBV11-2 to TRBJ2-2, with D hard to call. In germline, CDR1 is SGHAT, CDR2 FQNNGV. V was trimmed by 7 bases and J by 8 bases, leaving 11 bases between them. The CDR3 is 12 residues long. CDR3 DNA sequence: TGTGCCAGCAACTCGTATGGTGGGGAGCTGTTTTTT. The encoded protein is CASNSYGGELFF.

This clonotype was seen a few times. The J gene is TRBJ1-5, the V gene TRBV7-2, with D possibly matching TRBD1 (5 bases). The CDR3 covers 15 residues. V lost 1 base and J 7 bases, leaving 14 bases between the germline ends. Germline V gene lookup returns CDR1 SGHTA and CDR2 FQGNSA. The CDR3 sequence is CASSLGPGMGQPQHF. The CDR3, as DNA: TGTGCCAGCAGCTTAGGGCCAGGGATGGGGCAGCCCCAGCATTTT.

Only a few counts were recorded for this clonotype. J is TRBJ2-1 and V is TRBV14; a possible D gene is TRBD1 (6 bases). The V end was cut by 0 bases, the J end by 0 bases, with 9 bases between. CDR1 and CDR2 (germline): SGHDN, FVKESK. CDR3 length equals 16 residues. CDR3 in amino acids: CASSQDGGHSYNEQFF. CDR3 nucleotides: TGTGCCAGCAGCCAAGATGGGGGACACTCCTACAATGAGCAGTTCTTC.

V is TRBV12-3 or TRBV12-4 and J is TRBJ1-6; unclear D gene. Trimming removed 1 base from V and 9 bases from J, with 10 bases in between. This CDR3 is 14 amino acids long. This CDR3 is CASSLVVGSSPLHF. In DNA, the CDR3 is TGTGCCAGCAGTTTAGTAGTCGGGAGTTCACCCCTCCACTTT.

The chain recombines TRBV6-5 with TRBJ1-6, with D tentatively TRBD1 (6 bases). CDR1 MNHEY and CDR2 SVGAGI come from the germline V gene. The CDR3 loop spans 13 amino acids. V lost 7 bases and J 7 bases, leaving 11 bases between the germline ends. CDR3 sequence reads: CASKRTENSPLHF. In DNA form, the CDR3 reads TGTGCCAGCAAACGGACAGAAAATTCACCCCTCCACTTT.

This chain connects TRBV5-1 to TRBJ2-2; a weak D match, TRBD2 (6 bases). Between the trimmed V and J ends, which lost 2 bases and 0 bases, there was a span of 17 bases. The germline V gene encodes CDR1 SGHRS and CDR2 YFSETQ. The CDR3 extends over 18 amino acids. The DNA of the CDR3 is TGCGCCAGCAGCTTTAGCGGAGGAGTTATCGCGAACACCGGGGAGCTGTTTTTT. This sequence encodes CASSFSGGVIANTGELFF.

The genes are TRBV11-3 and TRBJ2-5; D remains unclear. The ends were cut back, 5 bases at V and 4 bases at J, with 11 bases in the middle. This CDR3 is 13 amino acids long. Germline V gene data show CDR1 as SGHNT and CDR2 as YENEEA. The CDR3 protein is CASSPSEVETQYF. DNA of the CDR3: TGTGCCAGCAGCCCTTCAGAGGTAGAGACCCAGTACTTC.

The CDR3 DNA reads as TGTGCCAGCAATTTGGAGGCCTTGAACACTGAAGCTTTCTTT. This encodes CASNLEALNTEAFF. The chain links TRBV28 to TRBJ1-1; D gene ambiguous. CDR3 size: 14 residues. Germline lookup yields CDR1 MDHEN and CDR2 SYDVKM. Trimming removed 7 bases from V and 0 bases from J, with 12 bases in between.

This chain uses TRBV4-3 with TRBJ2-3; D may correspond to TRBD1 or TRBD2 (5 bases each). The CDR3 spans 16 residues. V was cut by 5 bases and J by 1 base, with 16 bases left in between. Germline loops: CDR1 LGHNA, CDR2 YSLEER. For the CDR3, the DNA is TGCGCCAGCAGCAGTCTGGGACCTGTGGGCACAGATACGCAGTATTTT. Its protein is CASSSLGPVGTDTQYF.

This clonotype showed up just a few times. The rearrangement uses TRBV6-5 and TRBJ1-1; 10 bases line up with TRBD1. The CDR3 totals 13 residues. From germline, CDR1 is MNHEY and CDR2 SVGAGI. Losses at the gene ends were 4 bases for V and 7 bases for J; bases not matched to a gene: 3. CDR3 nucleotide sequence: TGTGCCAGCAGTTTCCGGGACAGGGGTGAAGCTTTCTTT. This gives the protein CASSFRDRGEAFF.

V usage is TRBV7-2 and J usage is TRBJ2-5; D not resolved. CDR1 SGHTA and CDR2 FQGNSA come from the germline V gene. The CDR3 extends over 12 amino acids. V was trimmed by 3 bases and J by 5 bases, leaving 7 bases between them. CDR3 region: CASSFDVETQYF. In DNA form, the CDR3 reads TGTGCCAGCAGCTTCGATGTTGAGACCCAGTACTTC.

This clonotype was detected a few times. The rearrangement links TRBV7-6 to TRBJ2-3; tentative D call: TRBD2 (6 bases). CDR3 length: 14 amino acids. Germline CDR1 reads SGHVS; CDR2 reads FNYEAQ. Between the trimmed V and J ends, which lost 5 bases and 6 bases, there was a span of 15 bases. The CDR3: CASSPRAGRDTQYF. For the CDR3, the DNA is TGTGCCAGCAGCCCTCGGGCGGGAAGGGATACGCAGTATTTT.